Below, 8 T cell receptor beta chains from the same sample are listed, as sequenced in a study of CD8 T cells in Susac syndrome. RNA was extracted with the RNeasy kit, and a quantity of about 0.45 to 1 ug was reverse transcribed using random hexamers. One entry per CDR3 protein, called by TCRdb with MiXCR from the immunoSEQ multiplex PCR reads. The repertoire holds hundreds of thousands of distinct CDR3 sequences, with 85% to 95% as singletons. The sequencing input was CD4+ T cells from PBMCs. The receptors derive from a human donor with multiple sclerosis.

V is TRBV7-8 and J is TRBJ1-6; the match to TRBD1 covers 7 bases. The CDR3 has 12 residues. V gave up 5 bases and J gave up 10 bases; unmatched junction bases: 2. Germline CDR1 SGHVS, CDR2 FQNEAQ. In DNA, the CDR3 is TGTGCCAGCAGCGACAGGGCCTCACCCCTCCACTTT. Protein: CASSDRASPLHF.

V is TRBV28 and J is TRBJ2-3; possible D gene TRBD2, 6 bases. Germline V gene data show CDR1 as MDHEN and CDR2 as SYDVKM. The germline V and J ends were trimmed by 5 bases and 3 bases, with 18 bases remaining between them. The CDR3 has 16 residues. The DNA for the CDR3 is TGTGCCAGCAGTCCCGGAGGGGTCAGGGAAACAGATACGCAGTATTTT. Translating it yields CASSPGGVRETDTQYF.

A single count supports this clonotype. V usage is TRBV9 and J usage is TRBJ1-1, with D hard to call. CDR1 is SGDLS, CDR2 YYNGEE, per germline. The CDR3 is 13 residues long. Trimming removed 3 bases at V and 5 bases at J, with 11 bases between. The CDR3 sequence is CASSEILGTEAFF. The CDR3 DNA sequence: TGTGCCAGCAGCGAAATCCTTGGGACTGAAGCTTTCTTT.

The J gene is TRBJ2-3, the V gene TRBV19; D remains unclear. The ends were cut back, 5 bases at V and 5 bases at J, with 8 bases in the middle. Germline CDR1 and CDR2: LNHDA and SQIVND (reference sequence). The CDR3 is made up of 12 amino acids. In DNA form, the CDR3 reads TGTGCCAGTAGTCCCAGACGAGATACGCAGTATTTT. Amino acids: CASSPRRDTQYF.

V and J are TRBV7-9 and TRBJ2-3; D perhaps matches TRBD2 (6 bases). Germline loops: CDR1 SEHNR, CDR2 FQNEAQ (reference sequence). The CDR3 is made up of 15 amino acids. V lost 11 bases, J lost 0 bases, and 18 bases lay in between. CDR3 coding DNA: TGTGCCGGGACTGGCGGACGTACTAGCACAGATACGCAGTATTTT. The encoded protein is CAGTGGRTSTDTQYF. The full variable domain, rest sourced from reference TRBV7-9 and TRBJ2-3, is DTGVSQNPRHKITKRGQNVTFRCDPISEHNRLYWYRQTLGQGPEFLTYFQNEAQLEKSRLLSDRFSAERPKGSFSTLEIQRTEQGDSAMYLCAGTGGRTSTDTQYFGPGTRLTVL.

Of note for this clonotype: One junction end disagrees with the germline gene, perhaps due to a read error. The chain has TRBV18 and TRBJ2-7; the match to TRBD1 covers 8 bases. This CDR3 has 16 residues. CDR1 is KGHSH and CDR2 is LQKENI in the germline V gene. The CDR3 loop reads CASSRSGGASSSEQYF. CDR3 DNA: TGTGCCAGCTCAAGATCAGGGGGCGCCTCTTCCTCCGAGCAGTACTTC.

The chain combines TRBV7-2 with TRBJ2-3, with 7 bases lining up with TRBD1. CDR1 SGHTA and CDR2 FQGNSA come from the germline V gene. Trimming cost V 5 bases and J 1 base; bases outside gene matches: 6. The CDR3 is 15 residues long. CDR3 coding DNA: TGTGCCAGCAGCAGGAGACAGGGTCGCACAGATACGCAGTATTTT. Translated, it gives CASSRRQGRTDTQYF. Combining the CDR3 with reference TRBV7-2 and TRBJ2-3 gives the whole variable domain GAGVSQSPSNKVTEKGKDVELRCDPISGHTALYWYRQSLGQGLEFLIYFQGNSAPDKSGLPSDRFSAERTGGSVSTLTIQRTQQEDSAVYLCASSRRQGRTDTQYFGPGTRLTVL.

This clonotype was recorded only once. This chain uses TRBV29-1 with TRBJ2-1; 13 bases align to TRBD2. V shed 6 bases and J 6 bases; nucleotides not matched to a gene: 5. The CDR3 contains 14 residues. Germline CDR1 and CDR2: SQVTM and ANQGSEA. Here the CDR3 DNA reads TGCAGCGTGTACGGGACTAGCGGGGTCAATGAGCAGTTCTTC. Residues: CSVYGTSGVNEQFF.